These 25 T cell receptor beta chains originate from one sample sequenced in a study of T cell changes during pregnancy in multiple sclerosis (dated by TCRdb to the late 2010s). Library construction relied on the immunoSEQ multiplex PCR assay. The immuneACCESS repertoire file appears here via TCRdb, limited to in-frame rearrangements. These files lack a portion of the clones; in checked studies, under half of the deficit traces to unresolved V genes, and the cause of the others is not known. For this sample the table gives roughly 22,000 clones, of which 90% to 95% were detected only once. Around 0.63% of the sample is held by the ten biggest clonotypes. This sample comprised CD4+ T cells from peripheral blood mononuclear cells, obtained after pregnancy. Receptor source: a female donor in good health, enrolled as a control in a pregnancy study.

The V and J genes are TRBV30 and TRBJ1-3; 8 bases line up with TRBD1. The V and J ends lost 4 bases and 7 bases, in that order; junction bases with no gene match: 12. The CDR3 length is 15 residues. The germline CDR1 and CDR2 sequences are GTSNPN and SVGIG (reference sequence). The CDR3 protein is CAWIKPGGRRNTIYF. DNA of the CDR3: TGTGCCTGGATTAAGCCAGGGGGCCGCAGGAACACCATATATTTT.

The J gene is TRBJ1-5, the V gene TRBV6-1; the match to TRBD1 covers 8 bases. The CDR3 extends over 16 amino acids. Looked up from germline, CDR1 is MNHNS and CDR2 is SASEGT. V gave up 2 bases and J gave up 2 bases; unmatched junction bases: 5. The CDR3 coding sequence is TGTGCCAGCAGTGAACGACAGGGGAGGGGCAATCAGCCCCAGCATTTT. Translation: CASSERQGRGNQPQHF.

The V gene is TRBV5-1, the J gene TRBJ2-5, with 7 bases lining up with TRBD2. The V segment lost 0 bases and the J segment 4 bases; nucleotides outside the gene matches: 6. The germline gives CDR1 SGHRS, CDR2 YFSETQ. This CDR3 comprises 15 residues. Here the CDR3 reads CASSLVSGGIETQYF. CDR3 nucleotide sequence: TGCGCCAGCAGCTTGGTATCGGGGGGTATAGAGACCCAGTACTTC.

The genes are TRBV19 and TRBJ1-2; D possibly corresponds to TRBD1 (5 bases). The germline CDR1 and CDR2 sequences are LNHDA and SQIVND (reference sequence). The CDR3 has 17 residues. The ends were cut back, 3 bases at V and 3 bases at J, with 20 bases in the middle. The CDR3 DNA sequence: TGTGCCAGTAGTATTTTCGCAGGGTGGACTAGTGACTATGGCTACACCTTC. It yields the protein CASSIFAGWTSDYGYTF.

The chain has TRBV7-2 and TRBJ2-7; D is unclear. The CDR3 covers 13 residues. The V and J ends lost 5 bases and 7 bases respectively, with 15 bases between them. Germline-derived CDR1 and CDR2 are SGHTA and FQGNSA. CDR3 DNA sequence: TGTGCCAGCAGCCTCCACCCTGTTGCGGAGCAGTACTTC. Translating it yields CASSLHPVAEQYF.

V is TRBV7-3 and J is TRBJ2-1; D is unclear. The CDR3 is made up of 15 amino acids. Germline CDR1 reads SGHTA; CDR2 reads FQGTGA. V lost 6 bases and J 0 bases, leaving 12 bases between the germline ends. The chain's CDR3 is CASRLDFDSYNEQFF. Written as DNA, the CDR3 is TGTGCCAGCAGACTCGACTTTGACTCCTACAATGAGCAGTTCTTC.

In this sample, this clone turned up a few times. V usage is TRBV5-1 and J usage is TRBJ2-5; 8 nucleotides match TRBD2. In germline, CDR1 is SGHRS, CDR2 YFSETQ. The CDR3 extends over 15 amino acids. The V gene end was trimmed by 0 bases and the J gene end by 2 bases; junction bases not matched to a gene: 3. The CDR3 DNA follows: TGCGCCAGCAGCTTGGCAACTAGCGGACAAGAGACCCAGTACTTC. As protein: CASSLATSGQETQYF.

The V and J genes are TRBV9 and TRBJ1-1; 9 bases align to TRBD1. Trimming took 0 bases from V and 1 from J; bases not matched to a gene: 4. This CDR3 region has 16 residues. Looked up from germline, CDR1 is SGDLS and CDR2 is YYNGEE. The DNA of the CDR3 is TGTGCCAGCAGCGTAGGCTTGGGACAGGGGAACACTGAAGCTTTCTTT. It is translated as CASSVGLGQGNTEAFF. Full variable domain (remainder filled in from reference TRBV9 and TRBJ1-1): DSGVTQTPKHLITATGQRVTLRCSPRSGDLSVYWYQQSLDQGLQFLIQYYNGEERAKGNILERFSAQQFPDLHSELNLSSLELGDSALYFCASSVGLGQGNTEAFFGQGTRLTVV.

The chain joins TRBV5-1 to TRBJ2-2; D is unresolved. CDR3 length: 15 amino acids. CDR1 is SGHRS and CDR2 is YFSETQ in the germline V gene. Trimming left V 7 bases short and J 8 bases short, with 21 bases between. The CDR3, as DNA: TGCGCCAGCTCTCCAGGTCTGGCTATGATGGGGGAGCTGTTTTTT. Translating it yields CASSPGLAMMGELFF. The entire variable domain, with the rest obtained from reference TRBV5-1 and TRBJ2-2, is as follows: KAGVTQTPRYLIKTRGQQVTLSCSPISGHRSVSWYQQTPGQGLQFLFEYFSETQRNKGNFPGRFSGRQFSNSRSEMNVSTLELGDSALYLCASSPGLAMMGELFFGEGSRLTVL.

This chain links TRBV7-8 with TRBJ2-4, with TRBD2 matching over 7 bases. The CDR3 length is 15 residues. V shed 3 bases, J shed 0 bases, and the junction held 2 bases outside the gene matches. In germline, CDR1 is SGHVS, CDR2 FQNEAQ. CDR3 nucleotide sequence: TGTGCCAGCAGCTTGGCGGGAGTAGCCAAAAACATTCAGTACTTC. Its translation is CASSLAGVAKNIQYF.

This chain links TRBV19 with TRBJ2-7, with TRBD2 identical over 8 bases. With V trimmed by 6 bases and J by 4 bases, 14 bases remained unmatched. The CDR3 extends over 16 amino acids. Per the germline V gene, CDR1 is LNHDA and CDR2 is SQIVND (reference sequence). The CDR3 region is CASSGRTSRNPYEQYF. The CDR3 DNA reads TGTGCCAGTAGCGGTAGGACTAGCCGGAACCCATACGAGCAGTACTTC. Full variable domain (missing parts from reference TRBV19 and TRBJ2-7): DGGITQSPKYLFRKEGQNVTLSCEQNLNHDAMYWYRQDPGQGLRLIYYSQIVNDFQKGDIAEGYSVSREKKESFPLTVTSAQKNPTAFYLCASSGRTSRNPYEQYFGPGTRLTVT.

This clone was seen only once. The V gene is TRBV23-1, the J gene TRBJ2-7; D is unresolved. TRBV23-1 is annotated as an ORF whose role is uncertain. V gave up 1 base and J gave up 0 bases, with 7 bases separating them. There are 14 residues in the CDR3. CDR3 nucleotides: TGCGCCAGCAGTCAATTTCCCCACTCCTACGAGCAGTACTTC. Residues: CASSQFPHSYEQYF.

The J gene is TRBJ2-3, the V gene TRBV27, with 7 bases matching TRBD1. CDR3 size: 15 residues. The V and J ends lost 3 bases and 4 bases, in that order; junction bases with no gene match: 7. Germline V lookup: CDR1 MNHEY, CDR2 SMNVEV (reference sequence). CDR3 coding DNA: TGTGCCAGCAGTTTCTACAGGGGATCGGCAGATACGCAGTATTTT. It codes for CASSFYRGSADTQYF.

J is TRBJ1-5 and V is TRBV28, with 7 bases that match TRBD1. After removal of 3 bases from V and 3 bases from J, the junction contained 8 bases not matched to a gene. In germline, CDR1 is MDHEN, CDR2 SYDVKM. This CDR3 has 16 residues. The CDR3 DNA is TGTGCCAGCAGTTTTACATCCGGGACAGACAATCAGCCCCAGCATTTT. It specifies CASSFTSGTDNQPQHF.

The chain uses TRBV5-1 and TRBJ2-1; a weak D match, TRBD2 (6 bases). Germline assignment: CDR1 SGHRS and CDR2 YFSETQ. CDR3 length equals 16 residues. The ends were cut back, 0 bases at V and 3 bases at J, with 13 bases in the middle. CDR3 sequence reads: CASSLAEGGVYNEQFF. In nucleotides, the CDR3 is TGCGCCAGCAGCTTGGCCGAGGGAGGAGTCTACAATGAGCAGTTCTTC.

V and J are TRBV21-1 and TRBJ1-5; TRBD1 is the table's D call and was not checked against the DNA. TRBV21-1 is marked as a pseudogene. CDR3 length: 16 amino acids. CDR3 residues: CASSKVSRGRNQPQHF. The CDR3 DNA reads as TGTGCCAGCAGCAAAGTGAGCAGGGGGCGCAATCAGCCCCAGCATTTT.

The rearrangement joins TRBV30 to TRBJ1-3; 9 positions agree with TRBD1. Germline loops: CDR1 GTSNPN, CDR2 SVGIG (reference sequence). With V trimmed by 5 bases and J by 3 bases, 8 bases remained unmatched. This CDR3 contains 15 residues. The CDR3 is CAWLRQGVFGNTIYF. The CDR3, as DNA: TGTGCCTGGCTTCGACAGGGGGTCTTTGGAAACACCATATATTTT.

The chain uses TRBV28 and TRBJ2-1; 10 positions agree with TRBD2. In germline, CDR1 is MDHEN, CDR2 SYDVKM. V gave up 5 bases and J gave up 5 bases; unmatched junction bases: 12. This CDR3 has 17 residues. This CDR3 reads CASSTAALAGANNEQFF. The CDR3 DNA reads TGTGCCAGCAGTACCGCAGCCCTAGCGGGAGCCAACAATGAGCAGTTCTTC. The full variable domain, with the rest looked up from reference TRBV28 and TRBJ2-1, is DVKVTQSSRYLVKRTGEKVFLECVQDMDHENMFWYRQDPGLGLRLIYFSYDVKMKEKGDIPEGYSVSREKKERFSLILESASTNQTSMYLCASSTAALAGANNEQFFGPGTRLTVL.

This sequence joins TRBV27 and TRBJ2-2; 8 nucleotides align to TRBD1. V lost 3 bases, J lost 0 bases, and 9 bases stayed unmatched. Germline values: CDR1 MNHEY, CDR2 SMNVEV (reference sequence). The CDR3 is 18 residues long. The CDR3 sequence is CASSFEQGDPANTGELFF. Written as DNA, the CDR3 is TGTGCCAGCAGTTTTGAACAGGGGGACCCCGCGAACACCGGGGAGCTGTTTTTT.

In the case of this clone: One end of the junction fails to match germline, which may point to a read error. The CDR3 spells CASSFRTKGETQYF. In DNA, the CDR3 is TGTGCTAGCAGCTTCAGGACAAAAGGAGAGACCCAGTACTTC. This chain connects TRBV7-7 to TRBJ2-5; maybe TRBD1 (5 bases). From germline, CDR1 is SSHAT and CDR2 FNYEAQ (reference sequence). The CDR3 consists of 14 residues.

The chain links TRBV30 to TRBJ1-2; no firm D call. The CDR3 covers 12 residues. CDR1 is GTSNPN and CDR2 is SVGIG in the germline V gene (reference sequence). V was trimmed by 2 bases and J by 6 bases, leaving 10 bases between them. DNA for the CDR3: TGTGCCTGGAGTCCCCGGCGGCATGGCTACACCTTC. Its translation: CAWSPRRHGYTF. Complete variable domain (other parts from reference TRBV30 and TRBJ1-2): SQTIHQWPATLVQPVGSPLSLECTVEGTSNPNLYWYRQAAGRGLQLLFYSVGIGQISSEVPQNLSASRPQDRQFILSSKKLLLSDSGFYLCAWSPRRHGYTFGSGTRLTVV.

Here the CDR3 DNA reads TGTGCCAGCAGCCTGGGGAGGGGGGCGAACTATGGCTACACCTTC. It translates to CASSLGRGANYGYTF. The chain recombines TRBV6-6 with TRBJ1-2; TRBD1 might be the D (6 bases). Deletions cut 6 bases from V and 2 bases from J, with 16 bases between. The germline CDR1 and CDR2 sequences are MNHNY and SVGAGI (reference sequence). This CDR3 is built from 15 residues.

This chain connects TRBV2 to TRBJ2-7; D may be TRBD2 (7 bases). The CDR3 spans 18 residues. Germline V CDR1 and CDR2: SNHLY, FYNNEI. The V end was cut by 0 bases, the J end by 12 bases, with 30 bases between. CDR3 sequence reads: CASSEAGGLGVKDLNAYF. The CDR3, as DNA: TGTGCCAGCAGTGAAGCGGGGGGGCTTGGTGTAAAGGATCTTAATGCGTACTTC.

J is TRBJ2-1 and V is TRBV19; 9 bases line up with TRBD2. The CDR3 has 13 residues. Germline values: CDR1 LNHDA, CDR2 SQIVND (reference sequence). J was trimmed by 10 bases and V by 8 bases; bases with no gene match: 9. The CDR3 DNA sequence: TGTGCCAGTGGATTAGCGGGAGCGGGAGAGCAGTTCTTC. Residues: CASGLAGAGEQFF.

V usage is TRBV18 and J usage is TRBJ2-2; 7 bases line up with TRBD2. This CDR3 comprises 15 residues. Germline CDR1 is KGHSH and CDR2 is LQKENI. J was trimmed by 6 bases and V by 3 bases; bases with no gene match: 7. The CDR3 bases are TGTGCCAGCTCACCTCCTGGGAGGGCTGCCGGGGAGCTGTTTTTT. Its translation: CASSPPGRAAGELFF.